The entry below gives a single TCR beta chain sequence along with its context. Its antigen is currently unknown. The CDR3 sequence is 17 residues long. The sample belongs to a study of brain T cells in children with intractable seizures. Repertoires were generated with immunoSEQ multiplex PCR, while TCRdb's copy carries only in-frame clones and drops some. The table lists about 120,000 clones, 94% of them singletons. Study-level results: Viral specificity was inferred only from CDR3 similarity; HCMV serostatus was unknown. Pre- and post-surgery blood differed in depth, so pre-surgery absences may be undersampling.

The chain is built from TRBV12-1 and TRBJ2-1; the table calls TRBD2, which could not be checked here. TRBV12-1 is described as a pseudogene. The input for sequencing was peripheral blood, taken at surgery. This TCR was recovered from a boy less than two years old with hemimegalencephaly and intractable seizures. DNA for the CDR3: TGTGCCAGCAGCCTTCTACCCGGGACTAGCGGGATTAATGAGCAGTTCTTC. This translates into CASSLLPGTSGINEQFF.